Listed here are 24 T cell receptor beta chains from one sample, sequenced in a study of T cells in Graves' hyperthyroidism and ophthalmopathy. The TCR beta CDR3 regions underwent amplification using RNA transcripts as the source. HTBI primers were the set used in a first-round RT-PCR of the TCR CDR3. TCRdb reanalysed the multiplex PCR reads using MiXCR and keeps one entry per CDR3 protein. This table has 350,000 to 400,000 distinct CDR3 sequences, about a fifth appearing once. The sequenced sample was blood. These receptors were taken from a young man with Graves' ophthalmopathy.

Ten or more counts support this clonotype. The chain joins TRBV28 to TRBJ2-5; TRBD1 matches at 7 bases. This CDR3 is built from 16 residues. The germline V gene encodes CDR1 MDHEN and CDR2 SYDVKM. V lost 5 bases, J lost 1 base, and 10 bases stayed unmatched. CDR3 residues: CASSPQLRQGQETQYF. The CDR3 nucleotides read TGTGCCAGCAGTCCTCAACTACGACAGGGCCAAGAGACCCAGTACTTC.

This clonotype was detected only a few times. The genes are TRBV7-2 and TRBJ1-2, with TRBD1 matching over 10 bases. Germline trimming cut 5 bases from V and 2 bases from J; bases unmatched to any gene: 5. CDR3 size: 15 residues. The germline V gene encodes CDR1 SGHTA and CDR2 FQGNSA. CDR3 nucleotides: TGTGCCAGCAGCGGGACAGGGGTTCCAAACTATGGCTACACCTTC. Translated: CASSGTGVPNYGYTF. The full variable domain, with the rest looked up from reference TRBV7-2 and TRBJ1-2, is GAGVSQSPSNKVTEKGKDVELRCDPISGHTALYWYRQSLGQGLEFLIYFQGNSAPDKSGLPSDRFSAERTGGSVSTLTIQRTQQEDSAVYLCASSGTGVPNYGYTFGSGTRLTVV.

The V call is TRBV20-1, the J call TRBJ2-5; D remains ambiguous. V was clipped by 4 bases and J by 2 bases, with 11 bases between them. Germline loops: CDR1 DFQATT, CDR2 SNEGSKA (reference sequence). The CDR3 covers 13 residues. CDR3: CSATGRVQETQYF. CDR3 sequence (DNA): TGCAGTGCTACGGGCCGGGTGCAAGAGACCCAGTACTTC.

This clonotype was recorded a few times. The conserved phenylalanine or tryptophan normally closing the CDR3 is absent here, so this likely arose from a read error. The CDR3 sequence is CASSLVRTNEKLFL. The CDR3 coding sequence is TGTGCCAGCAGCTTGGTGAGGACTAATGAAAAACTGTTTCTT. The rearrangement joins TRBV2 to TRBJ1-4, with no clear D. Per germline, CDR1 SNHLY and CDR2 FYNNEI. This CDR3 has 14 amino acids. The V end was cut by 6 bases, the J end by 2 bases, with 10 bases between.

This clonotype was counted between two and nine times. The V call is TRBV4-1, the J call TRBJ2-1; D call uncertain. Germline CDR1 and CDR2: MGHRA and YSYEKL. CDR3 length equals 16 residues. The germline V and J ends were trimmed by 1 base and 0 bases, with 10 bases remaining between them. CDR3 protein: CASSQGQRSSYNEQFF. In DNA, the CDR3 is TGCGCCAGCAGCCAAGGCCAGCGAAGCTCCTACAATGAGCAGTTCTTC.

In its sample, this clonotype was seen many times. CDR3 sequence: CASSFSLSSYEQYF. The CDR3 DNA is TGTGCCAGCAGTTTTAGCCTGAGCTCCTACGAGCAGTACTTC. This sequence joins TRBV12-3 or TRBV12-4 and TRBJ2-7; D is uncertain. This CDR3 is 14 amino acids long. The ends were cut back, 3 bases at V and 0 bases at J, with 9 bases in the middle.

There are many counts of this clonotype. The V gene is TRBV7-9, the J gene TRBJ1-1, with TRBD1 matching 8 bases. The CDR3 sequence is 15 residues long. The germline gives CDR1 SEHNR, CDR2 FQNEAQ (reference sequence). The junction had 6 bases not matched to a gene; V was cut back by 3 bases and J by 3 bases. The CDR3 DNA reads TGTGCCAGCAGCTTTGTGCAGGGGGCGGACACTGAAGCTTTCTTT. Protein product: CASSFVQGADTEAFF.

This clonotype came up many times. The gene calls are TRBV11-3 and TRBJ2-2; possible D gene TRBD1, 6 bases. The CDR3 length is 13 residues. Germline values: CDR1 SGHNT, CDR2 YENEEA. V gave up 8 bases and J gave up 4 bases, with 11 bases separating them. CDR3 DNA sequence: TGTGCCAGCGCCACAGGGATCACCGGGGAGCTGTTTTTT. Translating gives CASATGITGELFF.

This clonotype was counted at least ten times. V usage is TRBV3-1 and J usage is TRBJ2-7, with D possibly called TRBD1 or TRBD2 (5 bases each). Germline CDR1 reads LGHDT; CDR2 reads YNNKEL (reference sequence). This CDR3 is 15 amino acids long. Trimming took 4 bases from V and 5 from J, leaving 18 bases between them. This chain's CDR3 is CASSLRGSTPHEQYF. CDR3 bases: TGTGCCAGCAGCCTCCGGGGCTCAACTCCCCACGAGCAGTACTTC.

The chain links TRBV29-1 to TRBJ2-1; D uncertain. V was trimmed by 4 bases and J by 3 bases, leaving 13 bases between them. The CDR3 loop spans 14 amino acids. CDR1 and CDR2 from the germline V gene are SQVTM and ANQGSEA. The CDR3 region is CSVAEGFGYNEQFF. CDR3 DNA: TGCAGCGTTGCCGAAGGGTTTGGCTACAATGAGCAGTTCTTC.

The CDR3 bases are TGTGCCAGCAGCCAATCGACCAATATACAAGAGACCCAGTACTTC. Its protein is CASSQSTNIQETQYF. The V gene is TRBV3-1, the J gene TRBJ2-5; D remains ambiguous. Per the germline V gene, CDR1 is LGHDT and CDR2 is YNNKEL (reference sequence). V lost 2 bases and J 2 bases, leaving 12 bases between the germline ends. The length of the CDR3 is 15 residues.

This clonotype was seen only a few times. CDR3: CASSSRDRVRNEQFF. The CDR3 region has the DNA TGTGCCAGCAGCTCCCGGGACAGGGTCAGAAATGAGCAGTTCTTC. The V gene is TRBV7-3, the J gene TRBJ2-1, with 9 nucleotides matching TRBD1. The trim removed 4 bases at V and 7 bases at J, leaving 8 bases unmatched. The CDR3 length is 15 residues. Looked up from germline, CDR1 is SGHTA and CDR2 is FQGTGA. The variable domain in full, with the rest retrieved from reference TRBV7-3 and TRBJ2-1, is GAGVSQTPSNKVTEKGKYVELRCDPISGHTALYWYRQSLGQGPEFLIYFQGTGAADDSGLPNDRFFAVRPEGSVSTLKIQRTERGDSAVYLCASSSRDRVRNEQFFGPGTRLTVL.

About this clonotype: With a much larger clone just one base away, this may be a read error. The chain links TRBV10-3 to TRBJ2-1, with 10 bases fitting TRBD1. V dropped 4 bases and J dropped 4; count of bases not matched to a gene: 10. CDR1 and CDR2 (germline): ENHRY, SYGVKD. The CDR3 contains 17 residues. CDR3 in DNA: TGTGCCATCAGTGCGCGGGGGACAGGGGCGAAGTACAATGAGCAGTTCTTC. Residues: CAISARGTGAKYNEQFF.

The table lists this clonotype with many counts. CDR3 in amino acids: CASLDDGSRLPLHF. The CDR3 nucleotides read TGTGCCAGTCTCGACGACGGCTCAAGGCTACCCCTCCACTTT. This chain joins TRBV6-1 and TRBJ1-6; unclear D gene. Per germline, CDR1 MNHNS and CDR2 SASEGT. V lost 9 bases, J lost 12 bases, and 21 bases lay in between. The CDR3 totals 14 residues.

The chain has TRBV19 and TRBJ2-3; no definite D call. Trimming removed 3 bases at V and 2 bases at J, with 12 bases between. This CDR3 region has 15 residues. Germline V gives CDR1 LNHDA, CDR2 SQIVND (reference sequence). The chain's CDR3 is CASSIPDATTDTQYF. The CDR3 DNA reads TGTGCCAGTAGTATTCCTGACGCTACCACAGATACGCAGTATTTT.

The chain carries TRBV2 and TRBJ2-7; possibly TRBD1 for D (5 bases). Germline CDR1 and CDR2: SNHLY and FYNNEI. Trimming stripped 4 bases from V and 1 base from J, with 20 bases between. The CDR3 contains 17 residues. The CDR3 sequence: CASSVPRVEWSSYEQYF. CDR3 in DNA: TGTGCCAGCAGTGTCCCCAGGGTCGAATGGTCATCCTACGAGCAGTACTTC.

This clonotype was seen more than once but under ten times. The chain employs TRBV19 and TRBJ2-1; D might be TRBD1 (6 bases). V dropped 6 bases and J dropped 8 bases, with 17 bases sitting between them. The CDR3 has 14 amino acids. Looked up from germline, CDR1 is LNHDA and CDR2 is SQIVND (reference sequence). The CDR3 loop is CASSQSAGAHEQFF. The DNA of the CDR3 is TGTGCCAGTAGCCAAAGCGCAGGGGCCCATGAGCAGTTCTTC.

Many counts were recorded for this clonotype. This sequence joins TRBV6-1 and TRBJ2-7; 10 positions match TRBD1. The junction had 14 bases not matched to a gene; V was cut back by 4 bases and J by 2 bases. Per germline, CDR1 MNHNS and CDR2 SASEGT. The CDR3 totals 18 residues. The CDR3 DNA sequence: TGTGCCAGCAGTGTACCCCCGGGACAGGGGAGGGGAACCTACGAGCAGTACTTC. Residues: CASSVPPGQGRGTYEQYF.

This clonotype was seen more than once but under ten times. The chain links TRBV12-3 or TRBV12-4 to TRBJ1-2; the match to TRBD1 covers 7 bases. V lost 3 bases to trimming and J lost 8 bases; unmatched junction nucleotides: 6. The CDR3 has 13 residues. CDR3 region: CASSFDTGEGYTF. The CDR3 nucleotides are TGTGCCAGCAGTTTTGACACAGGGGAAGGCTACACCTTC.

The table lists this clonotype with many counts. The DNA of the CDR3 is TGTGCCAGCAGCTTAGTCAGGGGAGGCCAGCCCCAGCATTTT. Translation gives CASSLVRGGQPQHF. This rearrangement joins TRBV11-2 to TRBJ1-5, with D possibly being TRBD1 (6 bases). This CDR3 contains 14 residues. From germline, CDR1 is SGHAT and CDR2 FQNNGV. The V end lost 1 base, the J end lost 7 bases, and 11 bases lay between the germline ends.

The chain links TRBV12-3 or TRBV12-4 to TRBJ1-2; TRBD1 agrees at 10 bases. V shed 3 bases and J 8 bases; nucleotides not matched to a gene: 6. CDR3 size: 14 residues. CDR3 residues: CASSLDRGKSGYTF. Written as DNA, the CDR3 is TGTGCCAGCAGTTTGGACAGGGGGAAAAGCGGCTACACCTTC.

There are many counts of this clonotype. The V gene is TRBV5-5, the J gene TRBJ2-3; D is ambiguous. CDR3 length: 13 residues. Germline V gene sequence: CDR1 SGHKS, CDR2 YYEKEE (reference sequence). V was pared by 5 bases and J by 0 bases, with 7 bases between. CDR3 DNA sequence: TGTGCCAGCAGAGAATATAGCACAGATACGCAGTATTTT. Translated, it gives CASREYSTDTQYF.

The rearrangement links TRBV18 to TRBJ2-2, with D perhaps TRBD2 (5 bases). Germline V gene lookup returns CDR1 KGHSH and CDR2 LQKENI. The CDR3 sequence is 17 residues long. V was pared by 3 bases and J by 2 bases, with 16 bases between. CDR3 DNA: TGTGCCAGCTCACCGTCCGCGGCCGGGATTAACACCGGGGAGCTGTTTTTT. It encodes CASSPSAAGINTGELFF.

V is TRBV4-1 and J is TRBJ2-1, with 7 bases identical to TRBD2. V lost 3 bases and J lost 9; bases outside the gene matches: 2. Germline CDR1 MGHRA, CDR2 YSYEKL. CDR3 size: 12 residues. The CDR3 is CASSQGGIEQFF. The CDR3 coding sequence is TGCGCCAGCAGCCAGGGGGGGATTGAGCAGTTCTTC.